One and the same sample provided the 13 T cell receptor beta chains below, sequenced in a study of B cell selection in AIRE deficiency. Regulatory T cells were sorted as CD4+CD25hiCD127low/negative. This table comes from immunoSEQ multiplex PCR, and its TCRdb copy is limited to in-frame clones, with some not included. Of roughly 18,000 clones listed, approximately 94% were seen once; the top ten hold about 0.9%. The sample consisted of CD4+CD25+ Tregs sorted from PBMCs. Every receptor here comes from a human donor in good health.

This chain joins TRBV28 and TRBJ1-6; 7 nucleotides align to TRBD1. Germline CDR1 MDHEN, CDR2 SYDVKM. The CDR3 is made up of 15 amino acids. V shed 7 bases, J shed 7 bases, and the junction held 10 bases outside the gene matches. Written as DNA, the CDR3 is TGTGCCAGCACCCGTCAGGGGGGGCAAAATTCACCCCTCCACTTT. Residues: CASTRQGGQNSPLHF.

The genes are TRBV7-2 and TRBJ2-3, with 13 bases lining up with TRBD2. V was pared by 5 bases and J by 6 bases, with 14 bases of the junction left unmatched. The germline V gene encodes CDR1 SGHTA and CDR2 FQGNSA. There are 18 residues in the CDR3. CDR3 coding DNA: TGTGCCAGCAGCGCCATCCCGACTAGCGGGAGGTTCGGGGATACGCAGTATTTT. Its protein product is CASSAIPTSGRFGDTQYF.

The chain couples TRBV5-1 to TRBJ2-5; 7 bases map to TRBD2. V was clipped by 4 bases and J by 2 bases; unmatched bases: 8. This CDR3 spans 15 amino acids. Germline assignment: CDR1 SGHRS and CDR2 YFSETQ. The CDR3 nucleotides are TGCGCCAGCAGCCTCCGCCCTAGCGGTCAAGAGACCCAGTACTTC. Residues: CASSLRPSGQETQYF. The variable domain in full, with the rest retrieved from reference TRBV5-1 and TRBJ2-5, is KAGVTQTPRYLIKTRGQQVTLSCSPISGHRSVSWYQQTPGQGLQFLFEYFSETQRNKGNFPGRFSGRQFSNSRSEMNVSTLELGDSALYLCASSLRPSGQETQYFGPGTRLLVL.

This chain uses TRBV7-9 with TRBJ2-6; TRBD1 matches at 8 bases. CDR3 size: 14 residues. Trimming removed 5 bases from V and 5 bases from J; junction bases left unmatched: 2. CDR1 and CDR2 (germline): SEHNR, FQNEAQ (reference sequence). The CDR3 region is CASSQGAWANVLTF. DNA of the CDR3: TGTGCCAGCAGCCAGGGGGCCTGGGCCAACGTCCTGACTTTC.

The genes are TRBV28 and TRBJ2-1, with 8 nucleotides matching TRBD2. Germline-derived CDR1 and CDR2 are MDHEN and SYDVKM. J lost 7 bases, V lost 9 bases, and 14 bases had no gene match. The CDR3 consists of 15 residues. CDR3: CASNPGASGRNEQFF. CDR3 nucleotide sequence: TGTGCCAGTAACCCTGGGGCTAGCGGGCGGAATGAGCAGTTCTTC. The full variable domain, in which reference TRBV28 and TRBJ2-1 provide the parts outside the CDR3, is DVKVTQSSRYLVKRTGEKVFLECVQDMDHENMFWYRQDPGLGLRLIYFSYDVKMKEKGDIPEGYSVSREKKERFSLILESASTNQTSMYLCASNPGASGRNEQFFGPGTRLTVL.

V gene TRBV7-9 combines with J gene TRBJ2-7; D is unresolved. Germline V gene data show CDR1 as SEHNR and CDR2 as FQNEAQ (reference sequence). Trimming removed 6 bases from V and 9 bases from J, with 15 bases in between. The CDR3 runs 12 residues. The CDR3 loop is CASRPSETGQYF. CDR3 in DNA: TGTGCCAGCAGGCCTTCCGAGACGGGGCAGTACTTC.

The chain joins TRBV6-5 to TRBJ1-5, with TRBD1 identical over 7 bases. CDR3 length: 15 residues. Looked up from germline, CDR1 is MNHEY and CDR2 is SVGAGI. Trimming took 5 bases from V and 3 from J; bases not matched to a gene: 7. This chain's CDR3 is CASSKQGLPNQPQHF. CDR3 nucleotides: TGTGCCAGCAGTAAACAGGGGCTACCCAATCAGCCCCAGCATTTT.

The rearrangement joins TRBV4-1 to TRBJ1-6; D gene unclear. Trimming left V 0 bases short and J 4 bases short, with 13 bases between. Germline assignment: CDR1 MGHRA and CDR2 YSYEKL. The CDR3 is made up of 17 amino acids. The CDR3 here is CASSQDLLGHYNSPLHF. CDR3 in DNA: TGCGCCAGCAGCCAAGATCTTTTAGGGCATTATAATTCACCCCTCCACTTT.

The gene calls are TRBV7-2 and TRBJ1-2, with D tentatively TRBD1 (5 bases). Deletions cut 3 bases from V and 5 bases from J, with 13 bases between. The germline V gene encodes CDR1 SGHTA and CDR2 FQGNSA. This CDR3 comprises 14 residues. Here the CDR3 reads CASSFEGRTYGYTF. The CDR3 DNA reads as TGTGCCAGCAGCTTTGAGGGGCGAACGTATGGCTACACCTTC.

The chain combines TRBV4-2 with TRBJ2-7; a weak D match, TRBD1 (6 bases). The CDR3 has 13 residues. Trimming pared 6 bases from V and 1 base from J, leaving 10 bases between. Germline V gives CDR1 LGHNA, CDR2 YNFKEQ. The CDR3 DNA follows: TGTGCCAGCAGGGCGACAGGATCCTACGAGCAGTACTTC. It specifies CASRATGSYEQYF.

The rearrangement links TRBV5-4 to TRBJ2-4, with D possibly TRBD1 on 5 matching bases. Deletions cut 2 bases from V and 7 bases from J, with 10 bases between. Germline V CDR1 and CDR2: SGHNT, YYREEE (reference sequence). The CDR3 contains 13 residues. The CDR3 here is CASSFGQGNIQYF. DNA for the CDR3: TGTGCCAGCAGCTTCGGGCAGGGTAACATTCAGTACTTC.

The CDR3 sequence is CASSPPSGTGEIYEKLFF. The CDR3 nucleotides are TGTGCCAGCTCACCACCAAGTGGGACAGGGGAAATATATGAAAAACTGTTTTTT. This sequence joins TRBV18 and TRBJ1-4; 10 bases are a match to TRBD1. Germline V CDR1 and CDR2: KGHSH, LQKENI. Trimming at V came to 0 bases and at J to 6 bases, leaving 10 bases not matched to a gene. CDR3 size: 18 residues. Full variable domain (missing parts from reference TRBV18 and TRBJ1-4): NAGVMQNPRHLVRRRGQEARLRCSPMKGHSHVYWYRQLPEEGLKFMVYLQKENIIDESGMPKERFSAEFPKEGPSILRIQQVVRGDSAAYFCASSPPSGTGEIYEKLFFGSGTQLSVL.

This chain uses TRBV5-1 with TRBJ2-1, with D hard to call. V shed 3 bases and J shed 1 base, with 8 bases lying between them. Germline CDR1 SGHRS, CDR2 YFSETQ. This CDR3 has 14 residues. The CDR3 sequence is CASSSHGSYNEQFF. The CDR3 DNA is TGCGCCAGCAGCTCCCACGGTTCCTACAATGAGCAGTTCTTC.